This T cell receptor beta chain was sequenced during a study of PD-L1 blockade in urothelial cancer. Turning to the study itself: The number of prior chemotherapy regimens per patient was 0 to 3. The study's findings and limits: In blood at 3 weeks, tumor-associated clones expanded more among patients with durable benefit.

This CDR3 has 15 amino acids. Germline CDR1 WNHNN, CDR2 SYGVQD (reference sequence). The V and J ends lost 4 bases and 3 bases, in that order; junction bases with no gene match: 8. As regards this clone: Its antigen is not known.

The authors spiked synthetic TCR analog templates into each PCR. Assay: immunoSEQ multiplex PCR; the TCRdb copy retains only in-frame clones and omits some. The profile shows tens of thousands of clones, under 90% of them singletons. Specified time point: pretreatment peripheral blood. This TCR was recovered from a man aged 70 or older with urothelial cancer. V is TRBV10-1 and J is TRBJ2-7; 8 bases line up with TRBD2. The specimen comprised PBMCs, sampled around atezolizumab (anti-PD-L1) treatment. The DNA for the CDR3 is TGCGCCAGCAGTGCAACCGGGACTAGTGACTACGAGCAGTACTTC. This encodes CASSATGTSDYEQYF.